Following are 23 T cell receptor beta chains from one sample sequenced in a study of memory CD4+ T cells and cytomegalovirus serostatus. Single viable CD3+CD4+CD8-CD45RO+ cells were sorted as the memory CD4+ T cells. Profiled with immunoSEQ multiplex PCR; TCRdb holds only in-frame clones, not every one. The data contain more than 50,000 clones, under 80% of them singletons. The specimen was memory CD4+ T cells from blood. These receptors came from an adult in good health and CMV-seronegative.

The gene calls are TRBV11-3 and TRBJ2-1; weak D call: TRBD1 (6 bases). The germline gives CDR1 SGHNT, CDR2 YENEEA. CDR3 length equals 15 residues. The V gene lost 5 bases and the J gene lost 4 bases, with 15 bases spanning the gap. The CDR3 nucleotides are TGTGCCAGCAGCCCTAACTTCAGGGGTTACAATGAGCAGTTCTTC. Translated: CASSPNFRGYNEQFF. Complete variable domain (other parts from reference TRBV11-3 and TRBJ2-1): EAGVVQSPRYKIIEKKQPVAFWCNPISGHNTLYWYLQNLGQGPELLIRYENEEAVDDSQLPKDRFSAERLKGVDSTLKIQPAELGDSAVYLCASSPNFRGYNEQFFGPGTRLTVL.

The chain carries TRBV4-2 and TRBJ2-5, with D unresolved. Germline V gene lookup returns CDR1 LGHNA and CDR2 YNFKEQ. CDR3 length: 14 residues. Trimming stripped 4 bases from V and 1 base from J, with 10 bases between. The CDR3, as DNA: TGTGCCAGCAGCCCCTTCCAGAGCCAAGAGACCCAGTACTTC. Its translation is CASSPFQSQETQYF.

The chain recombines TRBV6-4 with TRBJ2-3; the D is unclear. V dropped 4 bases and J dropped 4 bases, with 12 bases sitting between them. Looked up from germline, CDR1 is MRHNA and CDR2 is SNTAGT. The CDR3 is 14 amino acids. CDR3 protein: CASSVLGFADTQYF. The CDR3 nucleotides read TGTGCCAGCAGTGTACTCGGGTTCGCAGATACGCAGTATTTT.

The rearrangement links TRBV10-3 to TRBJ2-6; the D is unclear. The CDR3 length is 14 residues. The germline V gene has CDR1 ENHRY and CDR2 SYGVKD. V shed 2 bases and J shed 0 bases, with 2 bases lying between them. CDR3 DNA sequence: TGTGCCATCAGTGAGATCTCTGGGGCCAACGTCCTGACTTTC. The encoded protein is CAISEISGANVLTF.

The chain uses TRBV25-1 and TRBJ1-6; 7 nucleotides match TRBD1. Per germline, CDR1 MGHDK and CDR2 SYGVNS. This CDR3 is 15 amino acids long. Unmatched junction bases numbered 6, after V lost 4 bases and J lost 6 bases. CDR3 coding DNA: TGTGCCAGCAGTGTTAGCAACAGGGGTAATTCACCCCTCCACTTT. Translation gives CASSVSNRGNSPLHF.

V gene TRBV7-3 combines with J gene TRBJ2-1; D unresolved. The V and J ends lost 5 bases and 8 bases respectively, with 10 bases between them. CDR3 length: 12 amino acids. In germline, CDR1 is SGHTA, CDR2 FQGTGA. CDR3 in amino acids: CASSAGRDEQFF. The CDR3 DNA reads TGTGCCAGCAGCGCCGGAAGAGATGAGCAGTTCTTC.

This chain links TRBV18 with TRBJ1-1; D call uncertain. V lost 7 bases to trimming and J lost 1 base, with 10 bases between them. This CDR3 spans 13 amino acids. Germline V CDR1 and CDR2: KGHSH, LQKENI. CDR3 in DNA: TGTGCCAGCTGCCCGAAGCCGAACACTGAAGCTTTCTTT. Translating gives CASCPKPNTEAFF.

The gene calls are TRBV7-2 and TRBJ2-3; the D gene is possibly TRBD2 (5 bases). V shed 1 base and J shed 6 bases, with 17 bases lying between them. Germline CDR1 reads SGHTA; CDR2 reads FQGNSA. This CDR3 contains 16 residues. The CDR3 loop is CASSLDAGWLVDTQYF. The CDR3 DNA sequence: TGTGCCAGCAGCTTAGATGCGGGTTGGTTGGTGGATACGCAGTATTTT.

This clone showed up just once. The chain's CDR3 is CASSLGGGLVNIQYF. The CDR3 DNA follows: TGCGCCAGCAGCCTCGGTGGGGGCCTTGTAAACATTCAGTACTTC. The chain uses TRBV5-1 and TRBJ2-4; weak D call: TRBD1 (6 bases). Trimming shortened V by 4 bases and J by 6 bases, and 17 bases separated the two germline ends. Germline CDR1 is SGHRS and CDR2 is YFSETQ. The CDR3 covers 15 residues.

The rearrangement links TRBV10-3 to TRBJ1-1; the D is unclear. This CDR3 region has 11 residues. Trimming removed 6 bases at V and 0 bases at J, with 2 bases between. Germline V CDR1 and CDR2: ENHRY, SYGVKD. As DNA, the CDR3 is TGTGCCATCAGGCTGAACACTGAAGCTTTCTTT. Its protein is CAIRLNTEAFF.

J is TRBJ1-4 and V is TRBV4-2; maybe TRBD1 (6 bases). This CDR3 is built from 16 residues. Per the germline V gene, CDR1 is LGHNA and CDR2 is YNFKEQ. The V gene lost 1 base and the J gene lost 8 bases, with 17 bases spanning the gap. The chain's CDR3 is CASSQAPLMTGEKLFF. The CDR3 nucleotides read TGTGCCAGCAGCCAAGCCCCCCTCATGACAGGCGAAAAACTGTTTTTT.

For the CDR3, the DNA is TGTGCCATCAGTGCCGGACACTCAAAGTACTTC. Protein sequence: CAISAGHSKYF. V gene TRBV10-3 combines with J gene TRBJ2-5, with a tentative D call TRBD1 (5 bases). The CDR3 extends over 11 amino acids. Germline values: CDR1 ENHRY, CDR2 SYGVKD. The V gene lost 4 bases and the J gene lost 12 bases, with 12 bases spanning the gap.

The V call is TRBV5-6, the J call TRBJ2-7, with D tentatively TRBD1 or TRBD2 (6 bases each). The germline V gene has CDR1 SGHDT and CDR2 YYEEEE. V shed 0 bases and J shed 6 bases, with 13 bases lying between them. CDR3 length: 14 amino acids. The DNA for the CDR3 is TGTGCCAGCAGCTTGGGGGCCAGGGGACTCGAGCAGTACTTC. Translated, it gives CASSLGARGLEQYF.

In this sample, this clone turned up once. The CDR3 DNA reads as TGTGCCAGCAGCCAGGGACAGGGTCTAGGAACCGGGGAGCTGTTTTTT. Translating it yields CASSQGQGLGTGELFF. The rearrangement uses TRBV7-9 and TRBJ2-2; 9 positions agree with TRBD1. Germline V gene lookup returns CDR1 SEHNR and CDR2 FQNEAQ (reference sequence). There are 16 residues in the CDR3. Unmatched junction bases numbered 9, after V lost 5 bases and J lost 5 bases.

This clone was observed a single time. The V gene is TRBV30, the J gene TRBJ2-6; unclear D gene. Germline loops: CDR1 GTSNPN, CDR2 SVGIG (reference sequence). This CDR3 comprises 14 residues. V dropped 1 base and J dropped 0 bases, with 4 bases sitting between them. CDR3 in DNA: TGTGCCTGGAGTGCAGGCTCTGGGGCCAACGTCCTGACTTTC. This sequence encodes CAWSAGSGANVLTF. Complete variable domain (other parts from reference TRBV30 and TRBJ2-6): SQTIHQWPATLVQPVGSPLSLECTVEGTSNPNLYWYRQAAGRGLQLLFYSVGIGQISSEVPQNLSASRPQDRQFILSSKKLLLSDSGFYLCAWSAGSGANVLTFGAGSRLTVL.

This clone was recorded a few times. This chain joins TRBV2 and TRBJ1-6; 10 nucleotides align to TRBD1. Trimming cost V 6 bases and J 7 bases; bases outside gene matches: 0. There are 13 residues in the CDR3. Germline-derived CDR1 and CDR2 are SNHLY and FYNNEI. The CDR3 DNA sequence: TGTGCCAGCAGGGGACAGGGGAATTCACCCCTCCACTTT. Protein: CASRGQGNSPLHF. The whole variable domain, filled in from reference TRBV2 and TRBJ1-6, reads EPEVTQTPSHQVTQMGQEVILRCVPISNHLYFYWYRQILGQKVEFLVSFYNNEISEKSEIFDDQFSVERPDGSNFTLKIRSTKLEDSAMYFCASRGQGNSPLHFGNGTRLTVT.

The rearrangement joins TRBV5-1 to TRBJ1-3; perhaps TRBD1 as D (5 bases). The CDR3 is made up of 16 amino acids. The germline gives CDR1 SGHRS, CDR2 YFSETQ. V dropped 0 bases and J dropped 2 bases, with 12 bases sitting between them. The CDR3 coding sequence is TGCGCCAGCAGCTTGGGTGTCAGGGCCCCTGGAAACACCATATATTTT. Translated: CASSLGVRAPGNTIYF.

The chain employs TRBV2 and TRBJ2-6; weak D call: TRBD1 (5 bases). Germline-derived CDR1 and CDR2 are SNHLY and FYNNEI. Trimming cost V 10 bases and J 1 base, with 8 bases left between them. The CDR3 runs to 13 residues. The CDR3 DNA reads TGTGCCACCAGGGATTCTGGGGCCAACGTCCTGACTTTC. Translated: CATRDSGANVLTF.

This clone was counted once. V and J are TRBV4-1 and TRBJ2-4; 9 nucleotides line up with TRBD1. Losses at the gene ends were 10 bases for V and 0 bases for J; bases not matched to a gene: 4. The CDR3 length is 14 residues. Germline values: CDR1 MGHRA, CDR2 YSYEKL. The CDR3 DNA follows: TGCGCCACCGGGACAGGGTTAGCCAAAAACATTCAGTACTTC. Translation: CATGTGLAKNIQYF.

V is TRBV5-5 and J is TRBJ2-2, with TRBD2 matching over 8 bases. J was trimmed by 7 bases and V by 3 bases; bases with no gene match: 5. Germline V gene lookup returns CDR1 SGHKS and CDR2 YYEKEE (reference sequence). This CDR3 is 14 amino acids long. CDR3 in DNA: TGTGCCAGCAGCTCCGGACTAGCTGGCGGGGAGCTGTTTTTT. Its protein product is CASSSGLAGGELFF.

The V gene is TRBV5-1, the J gene TRBJ1-3; D is ambiguous. CDR1 and CDR2 (germline): SGHRS, YFSETQ. The V gene lost 0 bases and the J gene lost 2 bases, with 6 bases spanning the gap. The CDR3 spans 14 residues. The CDR3 protein is CASSLVGTGNTIYF. The DNA of the CDR3 is TGCGCCAGCAGCTTGGTAGGGACTGGAAACACCATATATTTT.

The rearrangement joins TRBV19 to TRBJ2-7; D is uncertain. Germline CDR1 reads LNHDA; CDR2 reads SQIVND (reference sequence). V lost 1 base to trimming and J lost 3 bases, with 4 bases between them. The length of the CDR3 is 12 residues. CDR3 region: CASSIGSYEQYF. Written as DNA, the CDR3 is TGTGCCAGTAGTATAGGAAGCTACGAGCAGTACTTC.

The chain combines TRBV5-4 with TRBJ2-3; D gene unclear. The CDR3 is 12 residues long. The germline CDR1 and CDR2 sequences are SGHNT and YYREEE (reference sequence). V was trimmed by 2 bases and J by 7 bases, leaving 8 bases between them. CDR3 sequence (DNA): TGTGCCAGCAGCTTCGGTCTTTATACGCAGTATTTT. It yields the protein CASSFGLYTQYF.